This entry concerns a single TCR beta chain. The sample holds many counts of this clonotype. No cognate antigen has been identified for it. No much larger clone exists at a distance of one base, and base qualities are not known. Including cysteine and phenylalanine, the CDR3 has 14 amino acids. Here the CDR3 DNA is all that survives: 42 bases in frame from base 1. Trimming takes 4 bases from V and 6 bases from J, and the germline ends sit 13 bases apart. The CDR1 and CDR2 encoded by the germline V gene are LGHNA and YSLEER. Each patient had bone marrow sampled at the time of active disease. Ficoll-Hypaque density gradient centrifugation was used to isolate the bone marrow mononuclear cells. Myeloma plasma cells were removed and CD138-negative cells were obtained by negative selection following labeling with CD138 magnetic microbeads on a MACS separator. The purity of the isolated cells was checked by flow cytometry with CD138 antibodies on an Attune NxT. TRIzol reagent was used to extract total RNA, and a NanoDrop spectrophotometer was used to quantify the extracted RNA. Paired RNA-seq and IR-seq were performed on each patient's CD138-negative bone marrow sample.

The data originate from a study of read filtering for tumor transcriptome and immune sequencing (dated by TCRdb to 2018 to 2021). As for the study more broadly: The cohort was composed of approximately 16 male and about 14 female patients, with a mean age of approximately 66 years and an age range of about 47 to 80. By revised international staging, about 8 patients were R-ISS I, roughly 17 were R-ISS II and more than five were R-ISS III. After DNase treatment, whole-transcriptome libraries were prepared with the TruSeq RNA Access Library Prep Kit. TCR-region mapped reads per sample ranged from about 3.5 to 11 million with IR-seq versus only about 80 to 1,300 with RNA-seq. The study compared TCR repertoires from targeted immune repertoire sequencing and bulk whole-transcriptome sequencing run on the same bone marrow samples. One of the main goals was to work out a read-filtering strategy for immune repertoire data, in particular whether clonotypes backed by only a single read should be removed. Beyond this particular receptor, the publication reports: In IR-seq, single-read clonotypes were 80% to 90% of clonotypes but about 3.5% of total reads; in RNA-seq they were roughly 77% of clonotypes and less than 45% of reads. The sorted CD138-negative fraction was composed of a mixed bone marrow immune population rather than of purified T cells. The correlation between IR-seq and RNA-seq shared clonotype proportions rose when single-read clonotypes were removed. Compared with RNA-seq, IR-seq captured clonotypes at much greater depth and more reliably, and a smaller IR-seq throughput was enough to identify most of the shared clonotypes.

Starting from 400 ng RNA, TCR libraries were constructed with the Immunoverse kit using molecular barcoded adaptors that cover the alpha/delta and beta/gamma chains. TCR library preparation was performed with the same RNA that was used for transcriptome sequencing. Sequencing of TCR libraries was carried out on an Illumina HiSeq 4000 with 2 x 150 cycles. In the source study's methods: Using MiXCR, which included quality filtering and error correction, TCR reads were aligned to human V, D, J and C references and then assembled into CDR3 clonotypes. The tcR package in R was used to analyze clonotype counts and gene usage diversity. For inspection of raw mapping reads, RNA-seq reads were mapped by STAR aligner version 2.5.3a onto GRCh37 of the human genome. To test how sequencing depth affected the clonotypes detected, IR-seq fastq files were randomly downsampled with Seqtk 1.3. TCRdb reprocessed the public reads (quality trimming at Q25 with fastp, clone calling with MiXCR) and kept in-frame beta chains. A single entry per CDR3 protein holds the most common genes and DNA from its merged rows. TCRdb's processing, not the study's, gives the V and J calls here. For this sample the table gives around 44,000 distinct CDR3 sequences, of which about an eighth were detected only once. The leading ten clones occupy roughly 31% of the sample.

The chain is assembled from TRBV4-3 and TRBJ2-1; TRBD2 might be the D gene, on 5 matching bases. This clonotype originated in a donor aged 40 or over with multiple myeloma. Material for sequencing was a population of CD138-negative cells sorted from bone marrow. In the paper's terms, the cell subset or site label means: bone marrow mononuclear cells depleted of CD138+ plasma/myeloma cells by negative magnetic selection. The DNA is TGCGCCAGCAGCCTGAGGACTGGTGTCAATGAGCAGTTCTTC. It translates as CASSLRTGVNEQFF.